This T cell receptor (beta chain) comes out of a study of T cell responses to AZD1222 COVID-19 vaccine. Study-wide results and limits: The donor cohort was predominantly white British with a female majority, and clonal diversity may have been underestimated.

Of note for this clone: The antigen is undetermined.

This table comes from immunoSEQ multiplex PCR, and its TCRdb copy is limited to in-frame clones, with some not included. Among around 180,000 clones listed, around 93% were seen once. The sequence was collected from an adult in good health. Sequences were derived from peripheral blood, sampled on day 0 of AZD1222 vaccination.

As DNA, the CDR3 is TGTGCCAGCAGCCAGCTGGATAACACCGGGGAGCTGTTTTTT. It yields the protein CASSQLDNTGELFF. The chain combines TRBV4-2 with TRBJ2-2; D remains unclear. Looked up from germline, CDR1 is LGHNA and CDR2 is YNFKEQ. Deletions cut 3 bases from V and 2 bases from J, with 7 bases between. This CDR3 contains 14 residues.